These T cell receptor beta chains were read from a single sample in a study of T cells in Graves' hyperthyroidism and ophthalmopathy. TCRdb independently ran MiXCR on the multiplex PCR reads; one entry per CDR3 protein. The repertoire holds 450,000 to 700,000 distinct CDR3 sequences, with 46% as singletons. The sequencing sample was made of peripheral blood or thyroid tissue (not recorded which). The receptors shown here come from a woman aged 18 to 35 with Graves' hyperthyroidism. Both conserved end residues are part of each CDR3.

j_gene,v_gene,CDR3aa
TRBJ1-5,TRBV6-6,CASSRGQINQPQHF
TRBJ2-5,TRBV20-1,CSASGRQETQYF
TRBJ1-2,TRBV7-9,CASSYLRGYTF
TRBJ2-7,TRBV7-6,CASSQAGGREQYF
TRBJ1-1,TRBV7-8,CASSDRGGVEAFF
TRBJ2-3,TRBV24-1,CATSDSGRGTQYF
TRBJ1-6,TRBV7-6,CASRRHRDSNSPLHF
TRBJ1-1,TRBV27,CASSTLTGAAFF
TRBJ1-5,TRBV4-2,CASSQEEGAGQPQHF
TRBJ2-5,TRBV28,CASRGGALGAQYF
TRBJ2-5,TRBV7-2,CASSLARDRVAQPQYF
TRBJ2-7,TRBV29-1,CSVSGLAGEQYF
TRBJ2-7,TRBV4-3,CASSQDFGSSYEQYF
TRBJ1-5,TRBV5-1,CASSLVRGFDLGPQHF
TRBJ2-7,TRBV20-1,CSARTGTSGSLEQYF
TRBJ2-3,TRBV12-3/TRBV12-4,CASTPLGLASADTQYF
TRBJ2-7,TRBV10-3,CAISGGLAGGRSYEQYF
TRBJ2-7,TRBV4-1,CASSATGNINLYEQYF
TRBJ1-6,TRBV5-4,CASSLSGQTPLHF
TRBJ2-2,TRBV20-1,CSARGDRAGPTGELFF
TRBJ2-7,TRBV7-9,CASSYGQTYEQYF
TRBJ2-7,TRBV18,CASSPLYSSHEQYF
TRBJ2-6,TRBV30,CAWRGQGATGANVLTF
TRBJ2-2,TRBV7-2,CASSLGQHYNEQFF
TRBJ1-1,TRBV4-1,CASSQVGENTEAFF
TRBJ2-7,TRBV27,CASSLSNLYEQYF
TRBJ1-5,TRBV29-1,CSVVETANSNQPQHF
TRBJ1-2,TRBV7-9,CASRQGGDGYTF
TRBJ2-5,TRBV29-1,CSVEDVRAGETGETQYF
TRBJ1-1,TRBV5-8,CASSLGGPEAFF
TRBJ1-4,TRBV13,CASSLAGDSIGEKLFF
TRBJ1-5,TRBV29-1,CSVVQGAQPQHF
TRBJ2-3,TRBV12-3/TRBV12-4,CASSPQQGTDTQYF
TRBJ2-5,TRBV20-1,CSASPGMETQYF
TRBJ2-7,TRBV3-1,CASAEGGRDSYEQYF
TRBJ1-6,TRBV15,CATSRDLGSSYNSPLHF
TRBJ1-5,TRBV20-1,CSARARLRNQPQHF
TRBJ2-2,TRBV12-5,CASGFSSGGELFF
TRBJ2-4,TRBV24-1,CATSPTSRDIQYF
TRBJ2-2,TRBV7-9,CASSLVFVRGGNNNRRELFF
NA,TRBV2,CASSDTGQGRSETQYF
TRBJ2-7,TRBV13,CASRMSQGAGYEQYF
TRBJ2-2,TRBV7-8,CATALLSTEITGELFF
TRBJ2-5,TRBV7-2,CASSFRRASETQYF